The T cell receptor beta chain under discussion was sequenced for a study of identical twins. This CDR3 has 15 amino acids. Germline V gene data show CDR1 as DFQATT and CDR2 as SNEGSKA (reference sequence). Trimming took 1 base from V and 4 from J, leaving 14 bases between them. A universal primer site was added by template switching, and unique molecular identifiers were carried by the cDNA. TCRdb independently ran MiXCR on the 5' RACE reads; one entry per CDR3 protein. Of approximately 220,000 distinct CDR3 sequences in the sample, 6% to 9% were seen once. There are many counts of this clonotype. The data were also submitted as part of a second study, on yellow fever vaccine responses in identical twins.

The TCR originated in a woman in her late teens or twenties in good health. The chain combines TRBV20-1 with TRBJ1-5, with TRBD1 as a possible D gene (5 bases). The sequenced sample consisted of memory (CD45RO+) T cells sorted from blood. Here the CDR3 DNA reads TGCAGTGCTAGAGGAGACAGCGGCTTGAATCAGCCCCAGCATTTT. It yields the protein CSARGDSGLNQPQHF.